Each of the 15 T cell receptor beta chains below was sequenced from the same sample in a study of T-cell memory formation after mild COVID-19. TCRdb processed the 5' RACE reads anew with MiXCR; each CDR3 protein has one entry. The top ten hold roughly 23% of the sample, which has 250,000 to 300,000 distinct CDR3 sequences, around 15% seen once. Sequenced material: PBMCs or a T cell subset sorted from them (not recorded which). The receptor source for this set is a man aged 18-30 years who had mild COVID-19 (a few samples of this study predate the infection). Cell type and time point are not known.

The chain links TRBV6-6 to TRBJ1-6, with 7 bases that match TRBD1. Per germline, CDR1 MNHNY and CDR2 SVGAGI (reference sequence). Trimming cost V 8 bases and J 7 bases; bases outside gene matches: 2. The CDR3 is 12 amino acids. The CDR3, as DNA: TGTGCCAGCGCAGGGGGGAATTCACCCCTCCACTTT. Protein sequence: CASAGGNSPLHF.

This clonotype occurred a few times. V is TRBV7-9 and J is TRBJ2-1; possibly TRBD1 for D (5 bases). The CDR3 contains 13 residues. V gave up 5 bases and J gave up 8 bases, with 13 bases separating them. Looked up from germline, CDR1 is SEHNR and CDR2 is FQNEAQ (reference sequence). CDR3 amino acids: CASSGQGRYEQFF. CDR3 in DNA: TGTGCCAGCAGCGGGCAGGGTCGCTATGAGCAGTTCTTC.

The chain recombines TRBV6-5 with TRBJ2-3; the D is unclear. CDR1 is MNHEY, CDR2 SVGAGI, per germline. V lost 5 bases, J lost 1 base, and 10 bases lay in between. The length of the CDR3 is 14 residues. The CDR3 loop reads CASSLTTRTDTQYF. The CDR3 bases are TGTGCCAGCAGTCTTACTACGCGCACAGATACGCAGTATTTT.

The CDR3 reads CASSISPRAGFGTGELFF. The CDR3 nucleotides are TGTGCCAGCAGTATCAGTCCACGGGCGGGATTCGGTACCGGGGAGCTGTTTTTT. This chain joins TRBV12-3 or TRBV12-4 and TRBJ2-2; perhaps TRBD2 as D (6 bases). The V gene lost 5 bases and the J gene lost 5 bases, with 24 bases spanning the gap. This CDR3 is 18 amino acids long.

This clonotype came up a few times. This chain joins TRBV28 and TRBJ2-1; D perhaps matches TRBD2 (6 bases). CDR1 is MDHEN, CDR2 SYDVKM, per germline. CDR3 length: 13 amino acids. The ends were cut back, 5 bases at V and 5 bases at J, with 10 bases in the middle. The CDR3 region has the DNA TGTGCCAGCAGTGCGGGGTACCACAATGAGCAGTTCTTC. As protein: CASSAGYHNEQFF.

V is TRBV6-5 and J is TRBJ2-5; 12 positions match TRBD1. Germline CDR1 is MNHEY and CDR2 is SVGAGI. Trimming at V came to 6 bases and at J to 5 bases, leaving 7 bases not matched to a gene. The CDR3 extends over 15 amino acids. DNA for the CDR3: TGTGCCAGCAGAGCCGGGACAGGGGGCTTTGAGACCCAGTACTTC. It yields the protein CASRAGTGGFETQYF.

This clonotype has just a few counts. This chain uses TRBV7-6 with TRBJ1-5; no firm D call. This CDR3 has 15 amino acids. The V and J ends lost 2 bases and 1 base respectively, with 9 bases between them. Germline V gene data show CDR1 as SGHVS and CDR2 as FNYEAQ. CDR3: CASSLFPGSNQPQHF. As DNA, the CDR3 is TGTGCCAGCAGCTTATTCCCGGGGAGCAATCAGCCCCAGCATTTT.

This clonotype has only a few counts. Written as DNA, the CDR3 is TGTGCCAGCGGGACAGGGATCTACGAGCAGTACTTC. This gives the protein CASGTGIYEQYF. This chain links TRBV6-2 or TRBV6-3 with TRBJ2-7; 9 bases match TRBD1. Trimming took 8 bases from V and 3 from J; bases not matched to a gene: 2. Germline V gives CDR1 MNHEY, CDR2 SVGEGT. CDR3 length equals 12 residues.

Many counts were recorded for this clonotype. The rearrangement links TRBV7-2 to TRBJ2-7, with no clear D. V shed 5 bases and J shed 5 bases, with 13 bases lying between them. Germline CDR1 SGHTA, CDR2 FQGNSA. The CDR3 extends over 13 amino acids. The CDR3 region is CASSAANLHEQYF. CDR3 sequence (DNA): TGTGCCAGCAGCGCGGCCAACCTCCACGAGCAGTACTTC.

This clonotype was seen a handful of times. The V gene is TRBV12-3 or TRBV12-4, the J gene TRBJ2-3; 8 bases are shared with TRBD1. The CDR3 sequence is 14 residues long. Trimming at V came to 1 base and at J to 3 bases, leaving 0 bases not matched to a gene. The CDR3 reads CASSLGTGTDTQYF. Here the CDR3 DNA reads TGTGCCAGCAGTTTAGGGACAGGGACAGATACGCAGTATTTT.

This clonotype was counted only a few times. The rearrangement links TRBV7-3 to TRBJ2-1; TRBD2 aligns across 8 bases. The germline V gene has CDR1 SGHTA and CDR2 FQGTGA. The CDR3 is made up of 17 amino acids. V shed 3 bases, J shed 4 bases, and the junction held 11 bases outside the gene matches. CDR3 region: CASSLNTVTGGYNEQFF. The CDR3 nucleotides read TGTGCCAGCAGCTTGAATACTGTAACGGGGGGGTACAATGAGCAGTTCTTC.

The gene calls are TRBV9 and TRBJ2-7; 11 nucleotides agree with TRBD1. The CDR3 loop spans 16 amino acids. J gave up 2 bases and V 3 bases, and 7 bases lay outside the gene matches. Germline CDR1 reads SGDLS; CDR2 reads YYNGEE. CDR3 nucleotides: TGTGCCAGCAGCGCCCGGGACAGGGGGGCAACCTACGAGCAGTACTTC. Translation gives CASSARDRGATYEQYF.

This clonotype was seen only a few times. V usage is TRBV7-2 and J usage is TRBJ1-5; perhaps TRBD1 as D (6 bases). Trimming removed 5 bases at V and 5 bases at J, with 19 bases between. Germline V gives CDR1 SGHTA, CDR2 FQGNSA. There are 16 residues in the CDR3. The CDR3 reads CASSPKVGADDQPQHF. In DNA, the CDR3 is TGTGCCAGCAGCCCCAAGGTGGGGGCGGACGATCAGCCCCAGCATTTT.

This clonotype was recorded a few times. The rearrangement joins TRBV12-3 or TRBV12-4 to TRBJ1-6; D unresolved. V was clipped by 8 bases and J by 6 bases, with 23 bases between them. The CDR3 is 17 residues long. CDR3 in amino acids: CASLLGERALGNSPLHF. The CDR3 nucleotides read TGTGCCAGCCTCCTCGGGGAGAGGGCTCTTGGTAATTCACCCCTCCACTTT.

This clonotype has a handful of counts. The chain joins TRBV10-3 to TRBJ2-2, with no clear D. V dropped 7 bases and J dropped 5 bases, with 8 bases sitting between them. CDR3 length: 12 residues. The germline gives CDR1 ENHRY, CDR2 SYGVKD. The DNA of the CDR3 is TGTGCCATCACCCTGGGAACCGGGGAGCTGTTTTTT. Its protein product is CAITLGTGELFF.